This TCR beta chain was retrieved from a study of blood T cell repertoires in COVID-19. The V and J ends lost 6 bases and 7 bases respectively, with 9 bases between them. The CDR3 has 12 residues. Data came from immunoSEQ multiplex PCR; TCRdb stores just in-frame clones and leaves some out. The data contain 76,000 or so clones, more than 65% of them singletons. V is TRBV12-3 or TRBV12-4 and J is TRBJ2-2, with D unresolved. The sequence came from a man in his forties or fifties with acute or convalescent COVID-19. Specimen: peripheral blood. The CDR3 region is CASSFPRGELFF. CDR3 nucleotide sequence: TGTGCCAGCAGCTTCCCCCGCGGGGAGCTGTTTTTT.